This entry lists 30 T cell receptor beta chains sequenced from one sample in a study of identifying expanded T cells in peripheral blood. Method: immunoSEQ multiplex PCR; TCRdb's copy keeps in-frame clones and lacks some. The sample shows around 91,000 clones, around 89% of them seen only once. The sample consisted of blood. These receptor sequences come from a person aged 18 to 75 in good health.

The chain combines TRBV7-2 with TRBJ2-3; 10 nucleotides match TRBD1. This CDR3 spans 16 amino acids. V lost 5 bases to trimming and J lost 2 bases; unmatched junction nucleotides: 7. Germline CDR1 is SGHTA and CDR2 is FQGNSA. The CDR3, as DNA: TGTGCCAGCAGCCGTACCGGGACAGGGGTCACAGATACGCAGTATTTT. It is translated as CASSRTGTGVTDTQYF.

The chain is built from TRBV5-8 and TRBJ2-3; D is perhaps TRBD1 (6 bases). Per germline, CDR1 SGHTS and CDR2 YDEGEE. Trimming took 4 bases from V and 1 from J, leaving 10 bases between them. The CDR3 runs to 14 residues. CDR3 sequence reads: CASSRRTGTDTQYF. In nucleotides, the CDR3 is TGTGCCAGCAGCCGAAGGACAGGCACAGATACGCAGTATTTT.

The V call is TRBV7-3, the J call TRBJ2-5; either TRBD1 or TRBD2 may supply D (5 bases each). CDR3 length equals 12 residues. V was cut by 4 bases and J by 7 bases, with 10 bases left in between. Germline V gene sequence: CDR1 SGHTA, CDR2 FQGTGA. For the CDR3, the DNA is TGTGCCAGCAGCTCACGGGGCGGGACCCAGTACTTC. Residues: CASSSRGGTQYF.

This chain links TRBV5-1 with TRBJ2-2; 8 bases line up with TRBD1. V trimming: 4 bases; J trimming: 6 bases; junction bases outside the gene matches: 8. The germline gives CDR1 SGHRS, CDR2 YFSETQ. CDR3 length: 15 amino acids. The CDR3 region is CASSQGTGGAGELFF. The CDR3 nucleotides read TGCGCCAGCAGCCAAGGGACAGGTGGGGCCGGGGAGCTGTTTTTT.

The chain carries TRBV7-3 and TRBJ2-3; the D gene is possibly TRBD1 (5 bases). The CDR3 totals 14 residues. Trimming pared 0 bases from V and 4 bases from J, leaving 8 bases between. Germline V gene data show CDR1 as SGHTA and CDR2 as FQGTGA. The CDR3 DNA is TGTGCCAGCAGCTTAACAGGGGCGGCAGATACGCAGTATTTT. The encoded protein is CASSLTGAADTQYF.

This rearrangement joins TRBV6-6 to TRBJ2-3, with D uncertain. Between the trimmed V and J ends, which lost 3 bases and 10 bases, there was a span of 14 bases. Germline CDR1 is MNHNY and CDR2 is SVGAGI (reference sequence). The CDR3 consists of 13 residues. The CDR3 sequence: CASSYSSPGAQYF. In nucleotides, the CDR3 is TGTGCCAGCAGTTATTCGTCCCCAGGTGCGCAGTATTTT.

The chain joins TRBV6-4 to TRBJ2-6, with TRBD1 matching 7 bases. The trim removed 4 bases at V and 0 bases at J, leaving 6 bases unmatched. Germline CDR1 MRHNA, CDR2 SNTAGT. CDR3 size: 17 residues. CDR3 sequence (DNA): TGTGCCAGCAGTGTGGCAGGGGGTGGCTCTGGGGCCAACGTCCTGACTTTC. Protein sequence: CASSVAGGGSGANVLTF.

The V and J genes are TRBV9 and TRBJ2-5; 13 bases are shared with TRBD2. This CDR3 has 16 amino acids. CDR1 SGDLS and CDR2 YYNGEE come from the germline V gene. Trimming at V came to 3 bases and at J to 4 bases, leaving 6 bases not matched to a gene. The CDR3 reads CASSATLAGGRETQYF. CDR3 nucleotide sequence: TGTGCCAGCAGCGCTACACTAGCGGGGGGGAGAGAGACCCAGTACTTC. The full variable domain, completed using reference TRBV9 and TRBJ2-5, is DSGVTQTPKHLITATGQRVTLRCSPRSGDLSVYWYQQSLDQGLQFLIQYYNGEERAKGNILERFSAQQFPDLHSELNLSSLELGDSALYFCASSATLAGGRETQYFGPGTRLLVL.

The chain couples TRBV13 to TRBJ2-3, with 15 bases aligning to TRBD2. V was pared by 2 bases and J by 4 bases, with 4 bases of the junction left unmatched. The CDR3 is 17 residues long. Germline-derived CDR1 and CDR2 are PRHDT and FYEKMQ (reference sequence). CDR3 nucleotides: TGTGCCAGCAGCTTAAGGACTAGCGGGAGGGGTGCAGATACGCAGTATTTT. It translates to CASSLRTSGRGADTQYF.

This chain joins TRBV4-2 and TRBJ2-1; TRBD1 matches 8 bases. With V trimmed by 6 bases and J by 3 bases, 10 bases remained unmatched. The CDR3 is 16 amino acids. Germline V gene data show CDR1 as LGHNA and CDR2 as YNFKEQ. The CDR3 is CASSPLAGQVYNEQFF. CDR3 nucleotides: TGTGCCAGCAGTCCTCTCGCGGGACAGGTCTACAATGAGCAGTTCTTC.

This chain's CDR3 is CASSLGRTSNEKLFF. The CDR3 coding sequence is TGTGCCAGCAGCTTGGGCAGGACAAGTAATGAAAAACTGTTTTTT. The chain is built from TRBV5-4 and TRBJ1-4, with a tentative D call TRBD1 (5 bases). Germline loops: CDR1 SGHNT, CDR2 YYREEE (reference sequence). The V and J ends lost 0 bases and 4 bases respectively, with 10 bases between them. The CDR3 consists of 15 residues.

The rearrangement joins TRBV7-9 to TRBJ1-1, with no clear D. The germline V gene encodes CDR1 SEHNR and CDR2 FQNEAQ (reference sequence). V lost 5 bases to trimming and J lost 3 bases, with 10 bases between them. This CDR3 has 13 amino acids. CDR3 sequence: CASSPDGDTEAFF. CDR3 bases: TGTGCCAGCAGCCCGGACGGGGACACTGAAGCTTTCTTT.

The rearrangement uses TRBV27 and TRBJ2-3; D not resolved. V was trimmed by 2 bases and J by 3 bases, leaving 9 bases between them. The germline V gene has CDR1 MNHEY and CDR2 SMNVEV (reference sequence). This CDR3 comprises 14 residues. In DNA form, the CDR3 reads TGTGCCAGCAGTTTAGGGGTGCGAACAGATACGCAGTATTTT. Translation: CASSLGVRTDTQYF.

V and J are TRBV6-1 and TRBJ2-7; no clear D. Germline CDR1 is MNHNS and CDR2 is SASEGT. There are 14 residues in the CDR3. Trimming pared 4 bases from V and 0 bases from J, leaving 10 bases between. Here the CDR3 reads CASSAAGISYEQYF. Here the CDR3 DNA reads TGTGCCAGCAGTGCGGCAGGCATCTCCTACGAGCAGTACTTC.

Written as DNA, the CDR3 is TGCGCCAGCAGCCGGGACAGTCTTTCCTACGAGCAGTACTTC. Its protein is CASSRDSLSYEQYF. The rearrangement joins TRBV4-3 to TRBJ2-7, with 7 bases lining up with TRBD1. Germline CDR1 reads LGHNA; CDR2 reads YSLEER. This CDR3 spans 14 amino acids. Trimming at V came to 4 bases and at J to 1 base, leaving 4 bases not matched to a gene.

The genes are TRBV5-1 and TRBJ2-2; 7 bases align to TRBD1. Trimming cost V 4 bases and J 4 bases; bases outside gene matches: 10. CDR3 length equals 16 residues. Germline CDR1 is SGHRS and CDR2 is YFSETQ. The CDR3 nucleotides read TGCGCCAGCAGCAAGACAGGGCTCAGGACCACCGGGGAGCTGTTTTTT. Encoded protein: CASSKTGLRTTGELFF.

This chain links TRBV30 with TRBJ1-5; D is perhaps TRBD1 (6 bases). Trimming stripped 1 base from V and 0 bases from J, with 13 bases between. This CDR3 comprises 16 residues. Germline assignment: CDR1 GTSNPN and CDR2 SVGIG (reference sequence). The CDR3 DNA is TGTGCCTGGAGTGGCGGGGGCCGGTATAGCAATCAGCCCCAGCATTTT. Its translation: CAWSGGGRYSNQPQHF.

V is TRBV28 and J is TRBJ2-1, with no clear D. The CDR3 is 15 amino acids. Trimming took off 4 bases at V and 0 bases at J, with 10 bases between the two ends. Germline V gives CDR1 MDHEN, CDR2 SYDVKM. The CDR3 loop reads CASSYKPSSYNEQFF. The CDR3, as DNA: TGTGCCAGCAGTTACAAGCCGAGCTCCTACAATGAGCAGTTCTTC.

The chain links TRBV27 to TRBJ2-1, with D perhaps TRBD2 (5 bases). Germline V CDR1 and CDR2: MNHEY, SMNVEV (reference sequence). This CDR3 spans 14 amino acids. The V gene lost 5 bases and the J gene lost 6 bases, with 14 bases spanning the gap. CDR3 coding DNA: TGTGCCAGCAGTCCCGGACTCCCGGGCAATGAGCAGTTCTTC. This encodes CASSPGLPGNEQFF.

The rearrangement uses TRBV5-5 and TRBJ2-3; TRBD1 might be the D (6 bases). This CDR3 region has 14 residues. Germline CDR1 SGHKS, CDR2 YYEKEE (reference sequence). V lost 5 bases to trimming and J lost 2 bases, with 12 bases between them. The CDR3 spells CASRLTGLTDTQYF. CDR3 DNA sequence: TGTGCCAGCAGGCTGACAGGACTCACAGATACGCAGTATTTT.

J is TRBJ2-5 and V is TRBV7-8; no firm D call. The CDR3 extends over 11 amino acids. Germline CDR1 and CDR2: SGHVS and FQNEAQ. V shed 4 bases and J shed 2 bases, with 2 bases lying between them. The CDR3 spells CASSSQETQYF. The CDR3 bases are TGTGCCAGCAGCTCGCAAGAGACCCAGTACTTC.

The rearrangement joins TRBV7-2 to TRBJ2-1; D is uncertain. Germline V gene sequence: CDR1 SGHTA, CDR2 FQGNSA. The V gene lost 5 bases and the J gene lost 5 bases, with 13 bases spanning the gap. The CDR3 spans 14 residues. CDR3 protein: CASSKGNAHNEQFF. The CDR3 DNA is TGTGCCAGCAGCAAAGGGAACGCCCACAATGAGCAGTTCTTC.

The genes are TRBV28 and TRBJ2-5; a weak D match, TRBD2 (7 bases). There are 13 residues in the CDR3. Looked up from germline, CDR1 is MDHEN and CDR2 is SYDVKM. V gave up 2 bases and J gave up 4 bases, with 8 bases separating them. The CDR3 loop is CASSLGGAETQYF. In DNA, the CDR3 is TGTGCCAGCAGTTTAGGGGGGGCAGAGACCCAGTACTTC.

The J gene is TRBJ2-2, the V gene TRBV5-4, with 7 bases aligning to TRBD2. Trimming at V came to 7 bases and at J to 4 bases, leaving 4 bases not matched to a gene. The CDR3 has 13 residues. Looked up from germline, CDR1 is SGHNT and CDR2 is YYREEE (reference sequence). CDR3 nucleotides: TGTGCCAGCGGGCTAGCGGTCACCGGGGAGCTGTTTTTT. It translates to CASGLAVTGELFF.

The V and J genes are TRBV7-8 and TRBJ2-2; possible D gene TRBD1, 5 bases. The CDR3 runs 17 residues. V gave up 1 base and J gave up 7 bases, with 19 bases separating them. CDR1 is SGHVS, CDR2 FQNEAQ, per germline. CDR3 sequence: CASSLESGPGLGGELFF. For the CDR3, the DNA is TGTGCCAGCAGCTTAGAATCAGGCCCAGGGCTGGGCGGGGAGCTGTTTTTT.

This clone was seen a single time. The chain uses TRBV7-3 and TRBJ1-5, with D perhaps TRBD1 (5 bases). Germline loops: CDR1 SGHTA, CDR2 FQGTGA. V lost 0 bases to trimming and J lost 0 bases, with 24 bases between them. This CDR3 spans 21 amino acids. CDR3 in amino acids: CASSLTQGTVAPIFSNQPQHF. CDR3 coding DNA: TGTGCCAGCAGCTTAACCCAAGGGACGGTCGCACCGATTTTTAGCAATCAGCCCCAGCATTTT.

DNA of the CDR3: TGCAGCGTTGAAGCGCCGATTGGGAGCGGGAGGACCCACAATGAGCAGTTCTTC. It yields the protein CSVEAPIGSGRTHNEQFF. V is TRBV29-1 and J is TRBJ2-1; 9 positions match TRBD2. From germline, CDR1 is SQVTM and CDR2 ANQGSEA. This CDR3 comprises 18 residues. V lost 1 base to trimming and J lost 5 bases; unmatched junction nucleotides: 15.

The chain couples TRBV10-1 to TRBJ2-3, with D unclear. With 0 bases removed from V and 5 bases from J, the gap between germline ends came to 3 bases. CDR3 length: 12 amino acids. Germline V CDR1 and CDR2: WNHNN, SYGVQD (reference sequence). The CDR3 loop reads CASSESIDTQYF. The CDR3 DNA sequence: TGCGCCAGCAGTGAGTCTATAGATACGCAGTATTTT.

The chain carries TRBV15 and TRBJ2-7; unclear D gene. In germline, CDR1 is LNHNV, CDR2 YYDKDF (reference sequence). The V end was cut by 0 bases, the J end by 0 bases, with 9 bases between. The CDR3 covers 15 residues. CDR3 sequence (DNA): TGTGCCACCAGCAGAGAGGCAGGAACCTCCTACGAGCAGTACTTC. Protein sequence: CATSREAGTSYEQYF.

The V call is TRBV9, the J call TRBJ2-2, with unresolved D. V lost 4 bases and J lost 7, with 11 bases in between. Looked up from germline, CDR1 is SGDLS and CDR2 is YYNGEE. The CDR3 has 13 amino acids. CDR3 residues: CASSPNVGGELFF. CDR3 coding DNA: TGTGCCAGCAGCCCCAACGTCGGCGGGGAGCTGTTTTTT. The variable domain in full, with the rest retrieved from reference TRBV9 and TRBJ2-2, is DSGVTQTPKHLITATGQRVTLRCSPRSGDLSVYWYQQSLDQGLQFLIQYYNGEERAKGNILERFSAQQFPDLHSELNLSSLELGDSALYFCASSPNVGGELFFGEGSRLTVL.